Following are 15 T cell receptor beta chains from one sample sequenced in a study of shared clonotypes between healthy human individuals. Some clones are missing from TCRdb's copy, which holds only in-frame ones; the method was immunoSEQ multiplex PCR. The sample carries more than 600,000 clones, roughly 94% recorded once. Naive CD8 populations comprised CD45RO-negative cells positively selected for CCR7, excluding terminally differentiated effector memory CD45RA+ cells. The source material was naive CD8+ T cells sorted from blood. These receptors were taken from a man aged 25 to 40 in good health.

DNA for the CDR3: TGTGCCAGCAAAGTAGCGGGAGGTCGAAATGAGCAGTTCTTC. It encodes CASKVAGGRNEQFF. The chain has TRBV6-4 and TRBJ2-1, with 10 bases aligning to TRBD2. Looked up from germline, CDR1 is MRHNA and CDR2 is SNTAGT. Trimming at V came to 7 bases and at J to 7 bases, leaving 7 bases not matched to a gene. The CDR3 length is 14 residues.

The chain combines TRBV15 with TRBJ2-1, with 11 bases identical to TRBD2. Germline trimming cut 3 bases from V and 7 bases from J; bases unmatched to any gene: 8. In germline, CDR1 is LNHNV, CDR2 YYDKDF (reference sequence). The CDR3 loop spans 16 amino acids. The CDR3 DNA follows: TGTGCCACCAGCAGCTTAGCGGGGGGGCCCGGGAATGAGCAGTTCTTC. It translates to CATSSLAGGPGNEQFF.

The V call is TRBV6-4, the J call TRBJ2-2; D ambiguous. The CDR3 totals 12 residues. Trimming took off 2 bases at V and 4 bases at J, with 2 bases between the two ends. Germline lookup yields CDR1 MRHNA and CDR2 SNTAGT. In DNA, the CDR3 is TGTGCCAGCAGTGACGCCACCGGGGAGCTGTTTTTT. Encoded protein: CASSDATGELFF.

The table lists this clone with many counts. The J gene is TRBJ1-2, the V gene TRBV6-1; D might be TRBD1 (5 bases). Germline V gene sequence: CDR1 MNHNS, CDR2 SASEGT. Trimming pared 2 bases from V and 7 bases from J, leaving 14 bases between. The CDR3 loop spans 14 amino acids. The CDR3 reads CASSENGREGGYTF. In DNA, the CDR3 is TGTGCCAGCAGTGAAAATGGCAGGGAGGGTGGCTACACCTTC.

The chain links TRBV13 to TRBJ1-5, with 10 bases lining up with TRBD1. The CDR3 totals 14 residues. With 5 bases clipped from V and 8 bases from J, the junction kept 6 bases outside the gene matches. CDR1 is PRHDT, CDR2 FYEKMQ, per germline (reference sequence). In nucleotides, the CDR3 is TGTGCCAGCAGCCTGACAGGGGGCGGGAAGCCCCAGCATTTT. Encoded protein: CASSLTGGGKPQHF.

The chain combines TRBV30 with TRBJ2-1; 10 bases map to TRBD2. The germline V gene has CDR1 GTSNPN and CDR2 SVGIG (reference sequence). The CDR3 spans 15 residues. V lost 1 base and J lost 5; bases outside the gene matches: 5. The CDR3 region has the DNA TGTGCCTGGAGTGATACTAGCGGGGCCGACAATGAGCAGTTCTTC. Translated, it gives CAWSDTSGADNEQFF.

The chain recombines TRBV18 with TRBJ2-7, with a tentative D call TRBD2 (6 bases). Germline V CDR1 and CDR2: KGHSH, LQKENI. The CDR3 loop spans 14 amino acids. The ends were cut back, 3 bases at V and 4 bases at J, with 13 bases in the middle. CDR3 region: CASSPGGGGYEQYF. In DNA, the CDR3 is TGTGCCAGCTCACCTGGGGGAGGCGGTTACGAGCAGTACTTC.

For the CDR3, the DNA is TGTGCCGTTCAGGGGGATGGCTACACCTTC. The encoded protein is CAVQGDGYTF. The chain links TRBV10-3 to TRBJ1-2, with TRBD1 matching 7 bases. J gave up 6 bases and V 11 bases, and 3 bases lay outside the gene matches. CDR3 length equals 10 residues. Germline CDR1 and CDR2: ENHRY and SYGVKD.

The rearrangement uses TRBV6-1 and TRBJ2-7, with 12 positions matching TRBD1. The germline CDR1 and CDR2 sequences are MNHNS and SASEGT. The CDR3 has 16 residues. J lost 4 bases, V lost 4 bases, and 8 bases had no gene match. The CDR3 here is CASSVTPGQGAYEQYF. The DNA for the CDR3 is TGTGCCAGCAGTGTCACACCGGGACAGGGGGCTTACGAGCAGTACTTC.

The chain has TRBV5-4 and TRBJ2-1; possible D gene TRBD2, 6 bases. This CDR3 is 17 amino acids long. Trimming stripped 3 bases from V and 5 bases from J, with 21 bases between. Germline assignment: CDR1 SGHNT and CDR2 YYREEE (reference sequence). Written as DNA, the CDR3 is TGTGCCAGCAGCTCCGACCCCTCTAGCGCTAACGACAATGAGCAGTTCTTC. This gives the protein CASSSDPSSANDNEQFF.

V usage is TRBV7-6 and J usage is TRBJ2-5; D is perhaps TRBD2 (6 bases). CDR1 and CDR2 from the germline V gene are SGHVS and FNYEAQ. This CDR3 is built from 14 residues. The V and J ends lost 3 bases and 4 bases respectively, with 12 bases between them. For the CDR3, the DNA is TGTGCCAGCAGCTTCGGGAGTTCGGTAGAGACCCAGTACTTC. Its protein is CASSFGSSVETQYF.

This clone was seen only once. CDR3 DNA sequence: TGTGCCAGCAGTTTGAAAGCGGGAGTAACCTCACACACAGATACGCAGTATTTT. This codes for CASSLKAGVTSHTDTQYF. The genes are TRBV28 and TRBJ2-3, with TRBD2 matching over 8 bases. The CDR3 sequence is 18 residues long. The germline CDR1 and CDR2 sequences are MDHEN and SYDVKM. With 3 bases clipped from V and 2 bases from J, the junction kept 13 bases outside the gene matches.

In this sample, this clone turned up once. The CDR3 here is CASSQAYTESYEQYF. CDR3 nucleotides: TGCGCCAGCAGCCAAGCCTACACGGAATCCTACGAGCAGTACTTC. The chain employs TRBV4-1 and TRBJ2-7; D gene ambiguous. Trimming left V 1 base short and J 1 base short, with 11 bases between. Germline V lookup: CDR1 MGHRA, CDR2 YSYEKL. CDR3 length: 15 residues.

The chain links TRBV5-1 to TRBJ2-7, with D possibly being TRBD1 (6 bases). Trimming removed 5 bases from V and 4 bases from J, with 7 bases in between. CDR3 length equals 11 residues. The germline V gene has CDR1 SGHRS and CDR2 YFSETQ. DNA for the CDR3: TGCGCCAGCAGAGGGGGTTACGAGCAGTACTTC. Residues: CASRGGYEQYF.

The J gene is TRBJ2-1, the V gene TRBV28; 9 positions match TRBD2. This CDR3 spans 16 amino acids. CDR1 and CDR2 from the germline V gene are MDHEN and SYDVKM. With 8 bases clipped from V and 2 bases from J, the junction kept 10 bases outside the gene matches. CDR3: CASRDSGSATYNEQFF. The CDR3 DNA is TGTGCCAGCCGCGATAGCGGGAGTGCAACCTACAATGAGCAGTTCTTC.